This TCR beta chain is drawn from a study of cytomegalovirus exposure and HLA in healthy donors. Study outcomes and limitations: There were some public TCRs occurring in many donors, but most TCR sequences were rare.

The CDR3 contains 14 residues. V lost 7 bases, J lost 2 bases, and 5 bases stayed unmatched. Germline V gene data show CDR1 as MDHEN and CDR2 as SYDVKM. Assay used: immunoSEQ multiplex PCR; TCRdb lists only in-frame clones, some missing. This table holds roughly 120,000 clones, just under 90% found once. A remark on this clone: What it recognizes is unknown.

The source of this sequence is a man aged 25 to 40 in good health and CMV-seronegative. The chain joins TRBV28 to TRBJ2-7; 10 bases line up with TRBD2. The specimen sequenced was PBMCs. As DNA, the CDR3 is TGTGCCAGCACCTGGACTAGCGGAACCTACGAGCAGTACTTC. Its translation is CASTWTSGTYEQYF.